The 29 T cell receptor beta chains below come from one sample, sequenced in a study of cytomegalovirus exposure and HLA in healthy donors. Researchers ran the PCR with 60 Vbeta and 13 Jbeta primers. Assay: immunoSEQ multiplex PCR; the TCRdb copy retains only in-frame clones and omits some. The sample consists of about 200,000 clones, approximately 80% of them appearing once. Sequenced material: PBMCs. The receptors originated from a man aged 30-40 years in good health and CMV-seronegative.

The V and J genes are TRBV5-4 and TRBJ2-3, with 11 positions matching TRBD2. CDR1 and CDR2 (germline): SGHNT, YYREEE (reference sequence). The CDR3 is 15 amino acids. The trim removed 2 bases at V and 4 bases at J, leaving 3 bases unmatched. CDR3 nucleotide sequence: TGTGCCAGCAGCTTTAGCGGGGGGGCCCCAGATACGCAGTATTTT. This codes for CASSFSGGAPDTQYF.

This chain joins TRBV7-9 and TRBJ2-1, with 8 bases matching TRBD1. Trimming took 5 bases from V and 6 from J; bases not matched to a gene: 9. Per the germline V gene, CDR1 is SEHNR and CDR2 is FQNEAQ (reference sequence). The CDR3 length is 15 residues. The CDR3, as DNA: TGTGCCAGCAGCCCCAGGGGGCTGATCGGCAATGAGCAGTTCTTC. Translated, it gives CASSPRGLIGNEQFF.

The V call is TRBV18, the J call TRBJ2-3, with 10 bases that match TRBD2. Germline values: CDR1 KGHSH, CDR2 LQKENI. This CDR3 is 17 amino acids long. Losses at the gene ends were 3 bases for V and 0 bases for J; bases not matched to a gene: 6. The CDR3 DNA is TGTGCCAGCTCACCCCAAGCGGGGGGGATGAGCACAGATACGCAGTATTTT. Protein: CASSPQAGGMSTDTQYF.

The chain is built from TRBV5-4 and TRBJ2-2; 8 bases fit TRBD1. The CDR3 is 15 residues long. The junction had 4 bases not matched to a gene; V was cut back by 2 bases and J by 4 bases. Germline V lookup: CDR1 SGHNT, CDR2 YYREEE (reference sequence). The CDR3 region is CASSFTGGGTGELFF. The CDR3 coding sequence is TGTGCCAGCAGCTTCACAGGGGGAGGCACCGGGGAGCTGTTTTTT.

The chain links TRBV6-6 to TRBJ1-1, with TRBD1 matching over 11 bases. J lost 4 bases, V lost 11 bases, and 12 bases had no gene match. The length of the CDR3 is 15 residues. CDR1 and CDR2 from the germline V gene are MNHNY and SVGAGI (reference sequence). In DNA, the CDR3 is TGTGCCGCCATATCGGACAGGGGGCGAGTCACTGAAGCTTTCTTT. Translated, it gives CAAISDRGRVTEAFF.

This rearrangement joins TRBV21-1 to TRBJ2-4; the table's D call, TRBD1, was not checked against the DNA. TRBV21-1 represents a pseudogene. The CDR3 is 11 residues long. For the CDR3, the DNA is TGTGCCAGCAGCGTACAGGGGCGGGGGTACTTC. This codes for CASSVQGRGYF.

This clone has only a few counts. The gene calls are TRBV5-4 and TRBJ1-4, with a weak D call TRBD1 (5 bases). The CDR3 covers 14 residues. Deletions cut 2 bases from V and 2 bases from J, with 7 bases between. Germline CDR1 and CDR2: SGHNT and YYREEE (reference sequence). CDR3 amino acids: CASSFGGTNEKLFF. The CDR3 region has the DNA TGTGCCAGCAGCTTCGGGGGGACTAATGAAAAACTGTTTTTT.

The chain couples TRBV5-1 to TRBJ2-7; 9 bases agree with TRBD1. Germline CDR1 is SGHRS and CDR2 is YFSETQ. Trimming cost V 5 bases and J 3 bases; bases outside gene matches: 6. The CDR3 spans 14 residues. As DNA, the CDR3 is TGCGCCAGCAGATTCTGGACAGGGGACTACGAGCAGTACTTC. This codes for CASRFWTGDYEQYF.

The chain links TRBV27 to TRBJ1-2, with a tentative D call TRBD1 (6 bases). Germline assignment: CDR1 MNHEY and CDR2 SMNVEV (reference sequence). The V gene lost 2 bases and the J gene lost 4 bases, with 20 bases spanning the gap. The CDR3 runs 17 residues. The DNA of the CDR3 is TGTGCCAGCAGTTTAAAGGTCGGGGCGGGGGGGCCCTATGGCTACACCTTC. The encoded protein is CASSLKVGAGGPYGYTF.

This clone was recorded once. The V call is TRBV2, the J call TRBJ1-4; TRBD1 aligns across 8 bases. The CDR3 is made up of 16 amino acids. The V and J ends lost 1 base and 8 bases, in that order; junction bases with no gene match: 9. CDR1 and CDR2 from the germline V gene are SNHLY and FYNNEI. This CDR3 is CASSEGGRTGMEKLFF. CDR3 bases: TGTGCCAGCAGTGAAGGGGGTAGGACAGGGATGGAAAAACTGTTTTTT.

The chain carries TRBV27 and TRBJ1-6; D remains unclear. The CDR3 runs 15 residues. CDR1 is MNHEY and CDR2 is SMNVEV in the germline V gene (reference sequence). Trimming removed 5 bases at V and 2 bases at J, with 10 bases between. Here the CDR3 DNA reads TGTGCCAGCAGTCACGGACTTACCTATAATTCACCCCTCCACTTT. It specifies CASSHGLTYNSPLHF.

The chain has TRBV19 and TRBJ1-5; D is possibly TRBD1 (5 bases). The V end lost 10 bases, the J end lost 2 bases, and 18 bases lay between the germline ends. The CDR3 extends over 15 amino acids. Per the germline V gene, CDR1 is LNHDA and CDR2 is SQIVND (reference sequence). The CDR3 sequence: CATTSGNAGNQPQHF. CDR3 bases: TGTGCCACCACTTCAGGGAACGCGGGCAATCAGCCCCAGCATTTT. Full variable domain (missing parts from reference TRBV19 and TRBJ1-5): DGGITQSPKYLFRKEGQNVTLSCEQNLNHDAMYWYRQDPGQGLRLIYYSQIVNDFQKGDIAEGYSVSREKKESFPLTVTSAQKNPTAFYLCATTSGNAGNQPQHFGDGTRLSIL.

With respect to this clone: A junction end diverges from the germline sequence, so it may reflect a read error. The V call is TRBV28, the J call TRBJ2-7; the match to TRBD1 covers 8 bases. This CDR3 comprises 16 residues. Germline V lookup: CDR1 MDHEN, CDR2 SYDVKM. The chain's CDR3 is CAGSLWAGTGRGEQYF. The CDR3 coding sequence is TGTGCCGGCAGTTTATGGGCCGGGACAGGTCGTGGAGAGCAGTACTTC.

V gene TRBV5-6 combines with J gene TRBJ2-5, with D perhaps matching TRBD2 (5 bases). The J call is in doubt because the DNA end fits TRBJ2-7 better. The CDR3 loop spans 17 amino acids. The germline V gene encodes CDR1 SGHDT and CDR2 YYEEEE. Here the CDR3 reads CASSHPGSGPLTYEQYF. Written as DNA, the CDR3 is TGTGCCAGCAGCCATCCGGGGAGTGGGCCCCTAACCTACGAGCAGTACTTC.

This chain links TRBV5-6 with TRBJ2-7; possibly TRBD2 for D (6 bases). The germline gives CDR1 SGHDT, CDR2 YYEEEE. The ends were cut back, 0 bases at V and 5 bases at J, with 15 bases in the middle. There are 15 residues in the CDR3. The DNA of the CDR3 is TGTGCCAGCAGCTTGGGGGTATGGGGGGACGACGAGCAGTACTTC. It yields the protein CASSLGVWGDDEQYF.

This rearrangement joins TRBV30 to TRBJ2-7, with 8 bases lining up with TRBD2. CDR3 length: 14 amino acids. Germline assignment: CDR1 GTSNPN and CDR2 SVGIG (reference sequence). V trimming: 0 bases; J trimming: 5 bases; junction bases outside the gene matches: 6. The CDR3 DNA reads TGTGCCTGGAGTGTACGGGGGGGGCCGGACGAGCAGTACTTC. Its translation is CAWSVRGGPDEQYF.

The CDR3 nucleotides are TGCGCCGTCTCCGGACAGTCGAACACCGGGGAGCTGTTTTTT. Translated: CAVSGQSNTGELFF. This chain connects TRBV4-1 to TRBJ2-2; D is perhaps TRBD1 (6 bases). CDR3 size: 14 residues. CDR1 is MGHRA, CDR2 YSYEKL, per germline. V was cut by 11 bases and J by 0 bases, with 13 bases left in between.

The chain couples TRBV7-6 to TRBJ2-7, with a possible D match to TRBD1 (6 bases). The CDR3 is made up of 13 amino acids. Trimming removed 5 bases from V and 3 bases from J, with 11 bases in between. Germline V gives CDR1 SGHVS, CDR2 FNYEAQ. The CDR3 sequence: CASSQTRGYEQYF. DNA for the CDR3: TGTGCCAGCAGCCAGACCAGGGGCTACGAGCAGTACTTC.

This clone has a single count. The DNA for the CDR3 is TGTGCCAGCAGCCCCACTGCCCTAGCGGGGGGCCAGGGAGATACGCAGCATTTT. This encodes CASSPTALAGGQGDTQHF. V gene TRBV14 combines with J gene TRBJ2-3, with D perhaps matching TRBD1 (6 bases). The DNA end is more similar to TRBJ1-5, so the J call may be wrong. Germline V gene sequence: CDR1 SGHDN, CDR2 FVKESK. This CDR3 is built from 18 residues.

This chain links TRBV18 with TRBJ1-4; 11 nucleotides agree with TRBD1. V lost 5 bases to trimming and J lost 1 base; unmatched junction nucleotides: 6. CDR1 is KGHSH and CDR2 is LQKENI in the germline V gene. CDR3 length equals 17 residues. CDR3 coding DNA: TGTGCCAGCTCAGACCGGGACAGGGGGAGAACTAATGAAAAACTGTTTTTT. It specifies CASSDRDRGRTNEKLFF.

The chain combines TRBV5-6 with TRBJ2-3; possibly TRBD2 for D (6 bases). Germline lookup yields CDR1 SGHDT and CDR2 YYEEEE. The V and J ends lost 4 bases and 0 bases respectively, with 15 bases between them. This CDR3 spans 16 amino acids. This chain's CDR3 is CASSPLLGGSTDTQYF. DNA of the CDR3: TGTGCCAGCAGCCCCCTCTTGGGGGGTAGCACAGATACGCAGTATTTT.

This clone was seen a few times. The chain's CDR3 is CAVGASATQYF. CDR3 DNA: TGTGCCGTGGGGGCCTCAGCCACGCAGTATTTT. The J gene is TRBJ2-3, the V gene TRBV10-3, with a weak D call TRBD1 (6 bases). Per germline, CDR1 ENHRY and CDR2 SYGVKD. The CDR3 is made up of 11 amino acids. V was cut by 11 bases and J by 9 bases, with 15 bases left in between.

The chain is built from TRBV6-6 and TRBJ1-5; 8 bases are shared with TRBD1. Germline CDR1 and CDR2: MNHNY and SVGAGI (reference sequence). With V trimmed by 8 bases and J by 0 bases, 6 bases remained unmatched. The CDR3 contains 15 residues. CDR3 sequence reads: CASLTTGDSNQPQHF. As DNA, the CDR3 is TGTGCCAGCCTGACGACAGGGGATAGCAATCAGCCCCAGCATTTT.

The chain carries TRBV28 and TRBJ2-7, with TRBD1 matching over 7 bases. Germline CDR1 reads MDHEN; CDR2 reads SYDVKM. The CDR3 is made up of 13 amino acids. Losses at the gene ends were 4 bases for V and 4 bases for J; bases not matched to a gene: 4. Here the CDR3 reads CASSWDRRYEQYF. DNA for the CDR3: TGTGCCAGCAGTTGGGACAGAAGGTACGAGCAGTACTTC.

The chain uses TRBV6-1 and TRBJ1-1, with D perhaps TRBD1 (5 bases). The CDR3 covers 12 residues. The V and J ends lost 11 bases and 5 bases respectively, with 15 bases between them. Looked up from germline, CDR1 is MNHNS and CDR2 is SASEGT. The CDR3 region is CAATGGWTEAFF. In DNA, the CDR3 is TGTGCCGCAACGGGGGGTTGGACTGAAGCTTTCTTT.

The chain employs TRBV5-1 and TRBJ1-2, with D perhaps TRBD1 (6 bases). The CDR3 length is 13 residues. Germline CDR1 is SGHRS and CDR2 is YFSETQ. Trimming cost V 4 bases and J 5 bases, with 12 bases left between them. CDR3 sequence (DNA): TGCGCCAGCAGCACGAGGACAGCATATGGCTACACCTTC. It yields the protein CASSTRTAYGYTF. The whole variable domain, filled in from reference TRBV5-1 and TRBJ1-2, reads KAGVTQTPRYLIKTRGQQVTLSCSPISGHRSVSWYQQTPGQGLQFLFEYFSETQRNKGNFPGRFSGRQFSNSRSEMNVSTLELGDSALYLCASSTRTAYGYTFGSGTRLTVV.

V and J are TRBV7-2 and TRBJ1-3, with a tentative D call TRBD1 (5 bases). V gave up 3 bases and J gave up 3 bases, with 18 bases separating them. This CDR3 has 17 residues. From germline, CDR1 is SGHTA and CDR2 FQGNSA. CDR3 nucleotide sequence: TGTGCCAGCAGCTTTCGCTCAGGACAAGCAGGTGGAAACACCATATATTTT. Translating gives CASSFRSGQAGGNTIYF.

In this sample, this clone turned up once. The CDR3: CSVGTGGSKPQHF. Here the CDR3 DNA reads TGCAGCGTCGGGACAGGGGGTAGTAAGCCCCAGCATTTT. The V call is TRBV29-1, the J call TRBJ1-5; 11 bases fit TRBD1. The CDR3 is 13 amino acids. Germline V gene lookup returns CDR1 SQVTM and CDR2 ANQGSEA. V trimming: 6 bases; J trimming: 8 bases; junction bases outside the gene matches: 6.

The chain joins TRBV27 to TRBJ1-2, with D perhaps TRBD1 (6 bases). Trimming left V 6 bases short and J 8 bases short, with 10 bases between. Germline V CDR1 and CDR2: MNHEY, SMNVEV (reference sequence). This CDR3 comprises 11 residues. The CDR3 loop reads CASRDSWGYTF. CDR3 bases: TGTGCCAGCAGGGACAGTTGGGGCTACACCTTC.